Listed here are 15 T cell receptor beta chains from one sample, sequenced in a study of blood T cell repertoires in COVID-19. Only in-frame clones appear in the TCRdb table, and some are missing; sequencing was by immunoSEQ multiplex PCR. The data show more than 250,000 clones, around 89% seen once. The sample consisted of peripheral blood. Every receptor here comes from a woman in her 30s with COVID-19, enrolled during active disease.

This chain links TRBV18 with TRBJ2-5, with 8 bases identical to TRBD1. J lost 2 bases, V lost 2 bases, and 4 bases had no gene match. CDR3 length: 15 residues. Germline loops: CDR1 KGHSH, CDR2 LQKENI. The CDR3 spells CASSPGTGNQETQYF. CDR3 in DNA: TGTGCCAGCTCACCAGGGACAGGCAATCAAGAGACCCAGTACTTC.

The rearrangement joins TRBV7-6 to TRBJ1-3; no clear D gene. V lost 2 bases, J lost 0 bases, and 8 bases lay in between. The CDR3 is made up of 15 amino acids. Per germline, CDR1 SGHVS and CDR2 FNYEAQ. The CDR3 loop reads CASSLSAFSGNTIYF. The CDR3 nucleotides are TGTGCCAGCAGCTTAAGCGCCTTCTCTGGAAACACCATATATTTT.

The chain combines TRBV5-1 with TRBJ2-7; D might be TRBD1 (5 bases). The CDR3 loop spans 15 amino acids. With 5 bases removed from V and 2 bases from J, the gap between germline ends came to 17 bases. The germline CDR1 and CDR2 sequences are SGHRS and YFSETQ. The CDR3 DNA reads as TGCGCCAGCAGAGGGGTGAATAAGCCCCCCTACGAGCAGTACTTC. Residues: CASRGVNKPPYEQYF. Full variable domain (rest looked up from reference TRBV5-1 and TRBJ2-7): KAGVTQTPRYLIKTRGQQVTLSCSPISGHRSVSWYQQTPGQGLQFLFEYFSETQRNKGNFPGRFSGRQFSNSRSEMNVSTLELGDSALYLCASRGVNKPPYEQYFGPGTRLTVT.

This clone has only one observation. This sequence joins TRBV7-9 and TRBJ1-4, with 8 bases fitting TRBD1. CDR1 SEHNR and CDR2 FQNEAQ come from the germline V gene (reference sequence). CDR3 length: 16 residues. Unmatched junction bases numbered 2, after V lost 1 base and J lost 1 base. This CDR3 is CASSLGQGKTNEKLFF. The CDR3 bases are TGTGCCAGCAGCTTAGGACAGGGGAAAACTAATGAAAAACTGTTTTTT. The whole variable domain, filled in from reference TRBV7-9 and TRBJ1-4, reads DTGVSQNPRHKITKRGQNVTFRCDPISEHNRLYWYRQTLGQGPEFLTYFQNEAQLEKSRLLSDRFSAERPKGSFSTLEIQRTEQGDSAMYLCASSLGQGKTNEKLFFGSGTQLSVL.

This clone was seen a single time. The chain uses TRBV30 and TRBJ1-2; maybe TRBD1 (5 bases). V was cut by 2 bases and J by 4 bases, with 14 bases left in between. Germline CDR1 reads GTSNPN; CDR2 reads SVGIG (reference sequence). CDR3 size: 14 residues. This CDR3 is CAWSYDSSIYGYTF. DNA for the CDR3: TGTGCCTGGAGTTATGACAGCTCGATCTATGGCTACACCTTC.

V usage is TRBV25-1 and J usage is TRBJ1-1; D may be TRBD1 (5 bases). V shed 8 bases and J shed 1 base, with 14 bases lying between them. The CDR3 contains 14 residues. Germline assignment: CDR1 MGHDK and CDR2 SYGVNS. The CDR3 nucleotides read TGTGCCAGCTCCTACAAAACAGGGAACACTGAAGCTTTCTTT. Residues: CASSYKTGNTEAFF.

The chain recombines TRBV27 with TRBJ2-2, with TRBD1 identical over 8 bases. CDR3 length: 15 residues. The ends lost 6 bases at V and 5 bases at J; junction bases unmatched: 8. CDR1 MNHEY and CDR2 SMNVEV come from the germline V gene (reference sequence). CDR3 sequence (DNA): TGTGCCAGCAGGACAGGGGATAGTAGGACCGGGGAGCTGTTTTTT. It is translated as CASRTGDSRTGELFF.

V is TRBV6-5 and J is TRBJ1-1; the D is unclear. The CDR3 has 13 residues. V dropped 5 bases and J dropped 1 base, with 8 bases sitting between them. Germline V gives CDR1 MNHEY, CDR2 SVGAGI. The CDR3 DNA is TGTGCCAGCAGTCTTTGGGCGAACACTGAAGCTTTCTTT. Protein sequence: CASSLWANTEAFF.

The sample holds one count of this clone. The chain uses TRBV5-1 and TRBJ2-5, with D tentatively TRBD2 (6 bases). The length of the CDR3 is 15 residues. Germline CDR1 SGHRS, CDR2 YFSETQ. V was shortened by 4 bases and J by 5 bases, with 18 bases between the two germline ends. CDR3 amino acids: CASSKEGRRGETQYF. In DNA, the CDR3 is TGCGCCAGCAGCAAAGAGGGACGGCGGGGCGAGACCCAGTACTTC. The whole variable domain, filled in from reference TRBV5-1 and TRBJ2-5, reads KAGVTQTPRYLIKTRGQQVTLSCSPISGHRSVSWYQQTPGQGLQFLFEYFSETQRNKGNFPGRFSGRQFSNSRSEMNVSTLELGDSALYLCASSKEGRRGETQYFGPGTRLLVL.

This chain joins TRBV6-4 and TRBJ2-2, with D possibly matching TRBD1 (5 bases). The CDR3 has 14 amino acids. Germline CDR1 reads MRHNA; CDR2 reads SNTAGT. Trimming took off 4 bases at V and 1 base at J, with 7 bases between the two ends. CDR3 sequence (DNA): TGTGCCAGCAGTGCAACAGGGAACACCGGGGAGCTGTTTTTT. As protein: CASSATGNTGELFF.

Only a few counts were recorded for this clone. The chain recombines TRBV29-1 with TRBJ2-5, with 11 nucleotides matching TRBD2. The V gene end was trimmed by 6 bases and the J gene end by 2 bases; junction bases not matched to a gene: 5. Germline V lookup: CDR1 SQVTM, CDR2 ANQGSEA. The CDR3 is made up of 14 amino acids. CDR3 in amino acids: CSVGTSGMQETQYF. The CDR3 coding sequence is TGCAGCGTGGGGACTAGCGGTATGCAAGAGACCCAGTACTTC.

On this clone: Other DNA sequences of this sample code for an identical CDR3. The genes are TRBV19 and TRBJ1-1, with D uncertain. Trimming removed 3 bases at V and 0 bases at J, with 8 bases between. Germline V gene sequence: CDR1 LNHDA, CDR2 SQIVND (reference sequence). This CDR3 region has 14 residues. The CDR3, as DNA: TGTGCCAGTAGTATTGGCAGATTGAACACTGAAGCTTTCTTT. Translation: CASSIGRLNTEAFF.

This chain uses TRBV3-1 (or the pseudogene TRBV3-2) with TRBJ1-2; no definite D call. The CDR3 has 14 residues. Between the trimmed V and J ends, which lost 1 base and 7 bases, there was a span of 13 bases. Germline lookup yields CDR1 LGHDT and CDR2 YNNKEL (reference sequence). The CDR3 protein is CASSQGPNRGGYTF. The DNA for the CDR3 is TGTGCCAGCAGCCAAGGGCCGAACCGGGGTGGCTACACCTTC.

CDR3 bases: TGCGCCAGCAGCCAACGGCGACTAGTCGGAGTAGAGACCCAGTACTTC. It encodes CASSQRRLVGVETQYF. This chain uses TRBV4-1 with TRBJ2-5; tentative D call: TRBD2 (6 bases). Germline V lookup: CDR1 MGHRA, CDR2 YSYEKL. This CDR3 is built from 16 residues. V was trimmed by 2 bases and J by 4 bases, leaving 17 bases between them.

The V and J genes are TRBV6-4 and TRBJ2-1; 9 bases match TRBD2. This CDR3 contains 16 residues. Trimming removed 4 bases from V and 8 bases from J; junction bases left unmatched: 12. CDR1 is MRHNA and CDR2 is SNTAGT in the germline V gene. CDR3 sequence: CASSVTGGGDLHEQFF. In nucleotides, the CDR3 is TGTGCCAGCAGTGTGACAGGCGGGGGGGACCTCCATGAGCAGTTCTTC.